These 14 T cell receptor beta chains came from one sample sequenced in a study of blood T cells in healthy people across ages. The use of a sample-barcoded 5' primer and a J-beta primer mix characterized a second PCR of roughly 6 to 11 cycles. TCRdb ran MiXCR on the 5' RACE reads and lists one entry per CDR3 protein. The sample lists about 1.4 million distinct CDR3 sequences, around 55% occurring once. Specimen: blood. The source is a man younger than 30 in good health.

Notes on this clonotype: An end of the junction differs from the germline gene, which may be a read error. This rearrangement joins TRBV4-3 to TRBJ2-3; no definite D call. This CDR3 has 13 residues. The germline V gene has CDR1 LGHNA and CDR2 YSLEER. In DNA, the CDR3 is TGCGCCGGCAGCCAAGAACGCACAGATACGCAGTATTTT. It encodes CAGSQERTDTQYF.

The V call is TRBV4-2, the J call TRBJ2-5, with TRBD1 identical over 10 bases. The CDR3 runs to 15 residues. Per the germline V gene, CDR1 is LGHNA and CDR2 is YNFKEQ. V lost 4 bases, J lost 5 bases, and 7 bases stayed unmatched. DNA of the CDR3: TGTGCCAGCAGCCTACGGGACAGGGGAGACGAGACCCAGTACTTC. This encodes CASSLRDRGDETQYF.

The J gene is TRBJ2-3, the V gene TRBV20-1; D unresolved. The CDR3 is 12 amino acids. Trimming pared 3 bases from V and 6 bases from J, leaving 10 bases between. In germline, CDR1 is DFQATT, CDR2 SNEGSKA (reference sequence). The DNA for the CDR3 is TGCAGTGCTAGCTGGGAATCTGATACGCAGTATTTT. Translating gives CSASWESDTQYF.

V is TRBV3-1 and J is TRBJ2-1; D perhaps matches TRBD1 (5 bases). The CDR3 length is 14 residues. V was cut by 7 bases and J by 7 bases, with 17 bases left in between. CDR1 is LGHDT, CDR2 YNNKEL, per germline (reference sequence). The CDR3 spells CASTPLGRSNEQFF. CDR3 sequence (DNA): TGTGCCAGCACCCCACTGGGGCGTAGTAATGAGCAGTTCTTC.

The chain recombines TRBV5-1 with TRBJ1-5; tentatively, D is TRBD1 (6 bases). Trimming took 5 bases from V and 5 from J, leaving 14 bases between them. CDR1 and CDR2 (germline): SGHRS, YFSETQ. The CDR3 is made up of 14 amino acids. CDR3 DNA: TGCGCCAGCAGTGAGACAGGAGGGGATCAGCCCCAGCATTTT. Translation gives CASSETGGDQPQHF. The entire variable domain, with the rest obtained from reference TRBV5-1 and TRBJ1-5, is as follows: KAGVTQTPRYLIKTRGQQVTLSCSPISGHRSVSWYQQTPGQGLQFLFEYFSETQRNKGNFPGRFSGRQFSNSRSEMNVSTLELGDSALYLCASSETGGDQPQHFGDGTRLSIL.

The gene calls are TRBV12-5 and TRBJ1-2; 7 positions match TRBD1. CDR1 and CDR2 from the germline V gene are LGHNT and FRNRAP. The CDR3 has 14 residues. Germline trimming cut 5 bases from V and 1 base from J; bases unmatched to any gene: 4. CDR3 sequence reads: CASGKGADNYGYTF. The CDR3 nucleotides read TGTGCTAGTGGTAAGGGGGCGGATAACTATGGCTACACCTTC.

This clonotype was counted ten times or more. The genes are TRBV27 and TRBJ1-2; D ambiguous. Trimming pared 3 bases from V and 2 bases from J, leaving 7 bases between. The CDR3 totals 13 residues. Germline V lookup: CDR1 MNHEY, CDR2 SMNVEV (reference sequence). The CDR3 loop reads CASSLGSNYGYTF. The CDR3 nucleotides read TGTGCCAGCAGTTTGGGCAGCAACTATGGCTACACCTTC.

The chain combines TRBV12-3 or TRBV12-4 with TRBJ1-1; 7 bases are shared with TRBD1. The CDR3 has 13 residues. Losses at the gene ends were 8 bases for V and 5 bases for J; bases not matched to a gene: 8. The DNA for the CDR3 is TGTGCCAGCTGGATACAGGGGCGGACTGAAGCTTTCTTT. Protein product: CASWIQGRTEAFF.

A remark on this clonotype: Sequence at one end of the junction differs from germline and may be a read error. V is TRBV15 and J is TRBJ1-2; tentatively, D is TRBD1 (6 bases). In germline, CDR1 is LNHNV, CDR2 YYDKDF (reference sequence). The CDR3 totals 15 residues. The CDR3 spells CATGRDRGRKSGYTF. CDR3 in DNA: TGTGCCACCGGCAGAGATCGGGGGCGCAAATCTGGTTACACCTTC.

The CDR3 spells CASSKWGLGFSGQYF. CDR3 coding DNA: TGTGCCAGCAGCAAATGGGGTCTAGGATTTAGCGGGCAGTACTTC. The chain uses TRBV21-1 and TRBJ2-5; TRBD2 is the table's D call and was not checked against the DNA. TRBV21-1 is given as a pseudogene. The CDR3 is made up of 15 amino acids.

This clonotype was picked up a small number of times. The J gene is TRBJ2-3, the V gene TRBV20-1; no firm D call. The CDR3 covers 16 residues. The germline V gene has CDR1 DFQATT and CDR2 SNEGSKA (reference sequence). Trimming shortened V by 0 bases and J by 2 bases, and 15 bases separated the two germline ends. The CDR3 loop reads CSARDWRDGPTDTQYF. CDR3 in DNA: TGCAGTGCTAGAGATTGGAGAGACGGCCCCACAGATACGCAGTATTTT.

This clonotype was seen only once. J is TRBJ2-5 and V is TRBV6-5, with D hard to call. The J call is uncertain, as TRBJ2-7 better fits the DNA end. Germline CDR1 reads MNHEY; CDR2 reads SVGAGI. The CDR3 has 14 amino acids. CDR3 sequence: CASSPNLDGYEQYF. The CDR3 DNA reads TGTGCCAGCAGCCCTAACTTGGACGGCTACGAGCAGTACTTC.

This chain links TRBV10-3 with TRBJ2-2, with 9 bases aligning to TRBD1. CDR3 size: 14 residues. Germline V gene data show CDR1 as ENHRY and CDR2 as SYGVKD. With V trimmed by 6 bases and J by 6 bases, 5 bases remained unmatched. The CDR3 region has the DNA TGTGCCATCAGCACAACAGGGGGCTCCGGGGAGCTGTTTTTT. This encodes CAISTTGGSGELFF.

This chain connects TRBV24-1 to TRBJ2-1, with D perhaps assigned TRBD1 or TRBD2 (5 bases each). The CDR3 length is 14 residues. Germline CDR1 reads KGHDR; CDR2 reads SFDVKD. Deletions cut 4 bases from V and 7 bases from J, with 13 bases between. The chain's CDR3 is CATSEDFQGNEQFF. CDR3 bases: TGTGCCACCAGTGAGGACTTCCAGGGTAATGAGCAGTTCTTC.